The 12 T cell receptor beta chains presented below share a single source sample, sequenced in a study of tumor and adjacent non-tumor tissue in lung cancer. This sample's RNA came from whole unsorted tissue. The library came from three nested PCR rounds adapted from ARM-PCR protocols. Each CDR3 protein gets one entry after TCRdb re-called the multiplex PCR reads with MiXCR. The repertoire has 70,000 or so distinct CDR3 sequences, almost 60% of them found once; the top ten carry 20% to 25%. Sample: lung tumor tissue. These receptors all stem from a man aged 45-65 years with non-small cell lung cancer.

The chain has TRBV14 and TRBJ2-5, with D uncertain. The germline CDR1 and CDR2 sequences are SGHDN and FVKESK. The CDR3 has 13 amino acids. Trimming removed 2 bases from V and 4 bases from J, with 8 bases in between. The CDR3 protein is CASSQNSRETQYF. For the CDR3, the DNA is TGTGCCAGCAGCCAAAATAGTCGAGAGACCCAGTACTTC.

The chain's CDR3 is CSARLRESSYEQYF. The CDR3 region has the DNA TGCAGTGCTAGGCTCAGGGAGAGCTCCTACGAGCAGTACTTC. V usage is TRBV20-1 and J usage is TRBJ2-7, with D perhaps TRBD1 or TRBD2 (5 bases each). V lost 3 bases, J lost 0 bases, and 12 bases lay in between. The CDR3 contains 14 residues. Germline loops: CDR1 DFQATT, CDR2 SNEGSKA (reference sequence).

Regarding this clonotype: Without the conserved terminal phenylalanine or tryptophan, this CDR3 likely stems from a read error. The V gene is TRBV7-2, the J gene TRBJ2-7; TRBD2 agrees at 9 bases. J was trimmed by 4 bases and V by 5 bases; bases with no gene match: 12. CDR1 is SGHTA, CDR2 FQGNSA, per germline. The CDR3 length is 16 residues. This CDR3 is CASSPLDSGSRYEQYS. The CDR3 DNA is TGTGCCAGCAGCCCCTTAGATAGCGGGAGCAGGTACGAGCAGTACTCC.

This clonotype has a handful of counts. In DNA form, the CDR3 reads TGCAGTGCTAGAGGATCTAGCGGGAGGGCCTTAGAGACCCAGTACTTC. Amino acids: CSARGSSGRALETQYF. The V call is TRBV20-1, the J call TRBJ2-5; TRBD2 matches 12 bases. The CDR3 length is 16 residues. J gave up 4 bases and V 1 base, and 7 bases lay outside the gene matches. CDR1 DFQATT and CDR2 SNEGSKA come from the germline V gene (reference sequence).

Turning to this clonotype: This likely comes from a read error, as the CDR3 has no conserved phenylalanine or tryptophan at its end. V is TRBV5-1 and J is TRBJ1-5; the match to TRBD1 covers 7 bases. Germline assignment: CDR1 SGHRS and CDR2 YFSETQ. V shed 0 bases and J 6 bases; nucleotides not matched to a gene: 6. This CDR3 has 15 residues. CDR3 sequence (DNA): TGCGCCAGCAGCTTGGCCGGCAGGGACAGTCAGCCCCAGCATTCT. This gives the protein CASSLAGRDSQPQHS.

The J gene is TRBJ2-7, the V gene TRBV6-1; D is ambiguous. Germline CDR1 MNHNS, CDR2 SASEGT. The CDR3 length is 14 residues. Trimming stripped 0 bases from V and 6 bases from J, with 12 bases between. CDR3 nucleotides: TGTGCCAGCAGTGAAGCTGACGCCCGCCCCGAGCAGTACTTC. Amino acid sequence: CASSEADARPEQYF.

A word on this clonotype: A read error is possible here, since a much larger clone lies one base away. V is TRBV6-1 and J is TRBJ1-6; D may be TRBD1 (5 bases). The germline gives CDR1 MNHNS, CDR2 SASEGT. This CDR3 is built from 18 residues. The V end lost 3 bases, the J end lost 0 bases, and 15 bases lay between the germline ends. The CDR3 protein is CASSDRAGLSSYNSPLHF. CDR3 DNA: TGTGCCAGCAGTGATCGGGCGGGGCTCAGCTCCTATAATTCACCCCTCCACTTT.

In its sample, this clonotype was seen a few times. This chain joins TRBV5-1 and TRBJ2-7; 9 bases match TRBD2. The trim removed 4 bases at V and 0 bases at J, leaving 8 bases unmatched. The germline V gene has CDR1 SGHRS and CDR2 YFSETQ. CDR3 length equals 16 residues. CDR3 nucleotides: TGCGCCAGCAGCGTAGCCGCGGGGGGGGGCTCCTACGAGCAGTACTTC. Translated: CASSVAAGGGSYEQYF. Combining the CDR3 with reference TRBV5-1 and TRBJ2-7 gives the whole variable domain KAGVTQTPRYLIKTRGQQVTLSCSPISGHRSVSWYQQTPGQGLQFLFEYFSETQRNKGNFPGRFSGRQFSNSRSEMNVSTLELGDSALYLCASSVAAGGGSYEQYFGPGTRLTVT.

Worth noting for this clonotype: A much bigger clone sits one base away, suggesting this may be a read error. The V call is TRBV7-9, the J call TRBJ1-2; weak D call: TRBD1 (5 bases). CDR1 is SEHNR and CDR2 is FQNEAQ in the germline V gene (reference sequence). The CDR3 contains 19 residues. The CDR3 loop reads CANSLDQGLWQGTLYGYTF. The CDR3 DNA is TGTGCCAACAGCTTAGACCAAGGGCTATGGCAGGGAACGTTATATGGCTACACCTTC.

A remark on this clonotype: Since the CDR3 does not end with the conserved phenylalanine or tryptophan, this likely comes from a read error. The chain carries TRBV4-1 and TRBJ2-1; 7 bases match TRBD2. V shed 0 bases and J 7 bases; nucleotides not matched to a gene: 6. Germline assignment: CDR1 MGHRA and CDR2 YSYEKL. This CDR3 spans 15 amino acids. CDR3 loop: CASSQDRGGSNEQFL. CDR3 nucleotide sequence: TGCGCCAGCAGCCAAGATCGGGGAGGGAGTAATGAGCAGTTCTTA.

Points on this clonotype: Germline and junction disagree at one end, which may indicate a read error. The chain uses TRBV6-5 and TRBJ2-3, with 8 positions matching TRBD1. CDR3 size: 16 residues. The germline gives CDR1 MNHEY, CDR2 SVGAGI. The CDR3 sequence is CVSSYSRGRGADTQYF. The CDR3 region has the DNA TGTGTCAGCAGTTATTCCAGGGGGCGCGGGGCAGATACACAGTATTTT.

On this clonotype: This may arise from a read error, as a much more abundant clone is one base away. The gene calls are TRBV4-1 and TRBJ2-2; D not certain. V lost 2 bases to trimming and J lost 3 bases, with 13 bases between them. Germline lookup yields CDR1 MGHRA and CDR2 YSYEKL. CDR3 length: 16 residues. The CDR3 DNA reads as TGCGCCAGCAGCCAACCGAGTGACGGGTACACCGGGGAGCTGTTTTTT. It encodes CASSQPSDGYTGELFF.